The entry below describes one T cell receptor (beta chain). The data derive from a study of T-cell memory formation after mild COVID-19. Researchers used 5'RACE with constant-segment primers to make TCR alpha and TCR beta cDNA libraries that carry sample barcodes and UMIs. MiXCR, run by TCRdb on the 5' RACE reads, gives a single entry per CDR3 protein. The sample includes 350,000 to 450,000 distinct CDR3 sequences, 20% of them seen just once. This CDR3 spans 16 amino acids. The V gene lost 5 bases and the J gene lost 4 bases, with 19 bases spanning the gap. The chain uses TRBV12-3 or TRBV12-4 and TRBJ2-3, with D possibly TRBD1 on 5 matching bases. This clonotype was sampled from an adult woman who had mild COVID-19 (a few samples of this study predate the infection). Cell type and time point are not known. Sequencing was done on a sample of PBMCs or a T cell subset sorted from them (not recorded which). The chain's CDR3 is CASSPSGSQGADTQYF. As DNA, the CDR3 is TGTGCCAGCAGTCCATCCGGGTCCCAGGGCGCAGATACGCAGTATTTT.